This is a list of T cell receptor beta chains from one sample in a study of shared clonotypes between healthy human individuals. Clones were read by immunoSEQ multiplex PCR, and TCRdb kept only the in-frame ones, dropping some. The data hold around 2,000,000 clones, with roughly 95% observed a single time. The sample consisted of naive CD8+ T cells sorted from blood. These receptors originate from a man between 18 and 29 years old in good health. The CDR3 runs from the conserved cysteine through the conserved F or W. The D gene is left open where the match is weak. Clone sizes are given selectively: once, few, many, or a class where the clone is expanded.

clone_size,d_call,v_call,j_call,cdr3_aa,cdr3_nt
-,TRBD2,TRBV28,TRBJ2-7,CASSIAGAYEQYF,TGTGCCAGCAGTATAGCGGGGGCCTACGAGCAGTACTTC
-,-,TRBV29-1,TRBJ1-1,CSVEWGPNTEAFF,TGCAGCGTTGAGTGGGGGCCTAACACTGAAGCTTTCTTT
-,-,TRBV13,TRBJ2-7,CASSSSSFSYEQYF,TGTGCCAGCAGCTCAAGTTCCTTCTCCTACGAGCAGTACTTC
-,TRBD1,TRBV27,TRBJ2-7,CASSLSPGTADYEQYF,TGTGCCAGCAGTTTATCCCCCGGGACAGCAGACTACGAGCAGTACTTC
-,-,TRBV9,TRBJ2-7,CASSGGRDFSYEQYF,TGTGCCAGCAGCGGGGGCCGGGACTTCTCCTACGAGCAGTACTTC
once,-,TRBV9,TRBJ1-5,CASSLGSFNQPQHF,TGTGCCAGCAGCCTAGGGAGCTTCAATCAGCCCCAGCATTTT
-,-,TRBV21-1,TRBJ1-2,CASSKPEGRGYTF,TGTGCCAGCAGCAAGCCCGAAGGGAGGGGCTACACCTTC
-,TRBD2,TRBV30,TRBJ2-3,CASRGDYTDTQYF,TGTGCCTCGCGGGGGGACTACACAGATACGCAGTATTTT
few,TRBD2,TRBV6-5,TRBJ2-7,CASSMTSGSYEQYF,TGTGCCAGCAGTATGACTAGCGGGAGCTACGAGCAGTACTTC
-,TRBD2,TRBV5-8,TRBJ2-1,CASSLGALAEPYNEQFF,TGTGCCAGCAGCCTCGGGGCCCTAGCGGAGCCCTACAATGAGCAGTTCTTC
once,-,TRBV6-1,TRBJ2-1,CASRDFSYNEQFF,TGTGCCAGCCGGGACTTTTCCTACAATGAGCAGTTCTTC
-,-,TRBV5-6,TRBJ2-2,CASSPYRDSSPGELFF,TGTGCCAGCAGCCCTTACCGGGACTCGTCTCCCGGGGAGCTGTTTTTT
once,-,TRBV4-1,TRBJ1-4,CASSPMLVPDEKLFF,TGCGCCAGCAGCCCCATGCTCGTACCGGATGAAAAACTGTTTTTT
-,-,TRBV4-1,TRBJ1-1,CASRTAGEAFF,TGCGCCAGCCGGACAGCCGGTGAAGCTTTCTTT
-,-,TRBV7-2,TRBJ2-7,CASSLAGGAYEQYF,TGTGCCAGCAGCTTAGCGGGTGGGGCCTACGAGCAGTACTTC
-,TRBD2,TRBV9,TRBJ2-7,CASSPGTSSYEQYF,TGTGCCAGCAGCCCCGGGACTAGCTCCTACGAGCAGTACTTC
-,-,TRBV7-9,TRBJ2-2,CASSLGPPIHTGELFF,TGTGCCAGCAGCTTAGGACCCCCGATTCACACCGGGGAGCTGTTTTTT
-,-,TRBV7-8,TRBJ2-7,CASSLAGSAYEQYF,TGTGCCAGCAGCTTAGCCGGGAGTGCCTACGAGCAGTACTTC
-,-,TRBV21-1,TRBJ2-7,CASSKGNCSYEQYF,TGTGCCAGCAGCAAAGGCAACTGTTCCTACGAGCAGTACTTC
-,-,TRBV7-3,TRBJ2-5,CASSLGQKETQYF,TGTGCCAGCAGCTTAGGACAGAAGGAGACCCAGTACTTC
-,-,TRBV28,TRBJ2-1,CASSLRPYSNEQFF,TGTGCCAGCAGTTTACGGCCCTACTCCAATGAGCAGTTCTTC
-,-,TRBV7-6,TRBJ2-1,CASSSTPGHGENEQFF,TGTGCCAGCAGCTCGACCCCGGGACACGGTGAAAATGAGCAGTTCTTC
-,TRBD2,TRBV27,TRBJ2-3,CASSLWGGWADTQYF,TGTGCCAGCAGTTTATGGGGGGGGTGGGCAGATACGCAGTATTTT
-,TRBD2,TRBV7-2,TRBJ2-7,CASSFGDNRLAGEEQYF,TGTGCCAGCAGCTTCGGCGACAATCGGCTAGCGGGAGAGGAGCAGTACTTC
-,TRBD1,TRBV25-1,TRBJ2-4,CASSGHRGEAKNIQYF,TGTGCCAGCAGTGGACACAGGGGGGAAGCCAAAAACATTCAGTACTTC
-,-,TRBV25-1,TRBJ2-7,CASQAWQGSYEQYF,TGTGCCAGCCAGGCGTGGCAGGGCTCCTACGAGCAGTACTTC
-,-,TRBV7-9,TRBJ2-7,CASSSWTYEQYF,TGTGCCAGCAGCTCCTGGACCTACGAGCAGTACTTC
-,-,TRBV2,TRBJ2-3,CASLSSDTQYF,TGTGCCAGCTTGAGCTCAGATACGCAGTATTTT
-,-,TRBV7-9,TRBJ1-1,CASSLGASEAFF,TGTGCCAGCAGCTTAGGGGCAAGTGAAGCTTTCTTT
-,-,TRBV9,TRBJ2-1,CASSVEMANEQFF,TGTGCCAGCAGCGTAGAAATGGCCAATGAGCAGTTCTTC
-,-,TRBV7-9,TRBJ1-4,CASSLFATNEKLFF,TGTGCCAGCAGCTTATTTGCAACTAATGAAAAACTGTTTTTT
-,-,TRBV28,TRBJ1-1,CASTSRGGRDTEAFF,TGTGCCAGCACCTCGAGAGGGGGGAGGGACACTGAAGCTTTCTTT
-,-,TRBV2,TRBJ1-5,CASKREVLDQPQHF,TGTGCCAGCAAAAGGGAGGTTTTGGATCAGCCCCAGCATTTT
-,-,TRBV14,TRBJ1-1,CASSLDPSSEAFF,TGTGCCAGCAGCCTCGACCCTTCTTCTGAAGCTTTCTTT
-,-,TRBV5-1,TRBJ2-3,CASSGTGPDTQYF,TGCGCCAGCAGCGGAACAGGACCAGATACGCAGTATTTT
-,-,TRBV18,TRBJ1-5,CASSPWGGDQPQHF,TGTGCCAGCTCACCATGGGGGGGTGATCAGCCCCAGCATTTT
-,-,TRBV7-6,TRBJ2-1,CASSLAWAGMDSYNEQFF,TGTGCCAGCAGCTTAGCCTGGGCAGGGATGGACTCCTACAATGAGCAGTTCTTC
-,-,TRBV2,TRBJ2-3,CATRDKNTDTQYF,TGTGCCACCCGGGACAAGAACACAGATACGCAGTATTTT
-,-,TRBV5-6,TRBJ2-3,CASRSERGGDSTDTQYF,TGTGCCAGCAGATCTGAAAGGGGCGGTGATAGCACAGATACGCAGTATTTT
-,-,TRBV10-1,TRBJ2-6,CASRPQGYGANVLTF,TGCGCCAGCAGACCTCAGGGGTATGGGGCCAACGTCCTGACTTTC
-,-,TRBV10-1,TRBJ2-1,CASSESMRNEQFF,TGCGCCAGCAGTGAGTCGATGAGGAATGAGCAGTTCTTC
-,-,TRBV2,TRBJ1-4,CASRQSFLGEKLFF,TGTGCCAGCAGGCAGTCTTTTCTAGGTGAAAAACTGTTTTTT
-,TRBD1,TRBV4-1,TRBJ2-7,CASSQVEQGIYEQYF,TGCGCCAGCAGCCAAGTTGAACAGGGGATTTACGAGCAGTACTTC
-,-,TRBV18,TRBJ2-7,CASSPFAESSYEQYF,TGTGCCAGCTCACCTTTCGCGGAGAGCTCCTACGAGCAGTACTTC
-,TRBD1,TRBV10-3,TRBJ2-1,CAISDSAVPGQGFNEQFF,TGTGCCATCAGTGATTCGGCTGTCCCGGGACAGGGATTTAATGAGCAGTTCTTC
-,-,TRBV21-1,TRBJ2-7,CASSKGGGYEQYF,TGTGCCAGCAGCAAAGGGGGAGGGTACGAGCAGTACTTC
-,TRBD2,TRBV9,TRBJ2-7,CASSLGEGYYEQYF,TGTGCCAGCAGCCTAGGGGAGGGCTACTACGAGCAGTACTTC
-,-,TRBV27,TRBJ2-7,CASREYEQYF,TGTGCCAGCAGGGAGTACGAGCAGTACTTC
-,-,TRBV13,TRBJ2-5,CASSLGLRARETQYF,TGTGCCAGCAGCTTAGGCCTAAGGGCTAGGGAGACCCAGTACTTC
-,-,TRBV6-5,TRBJ2-5,CASRSTGGETQYF,TGTGCCAGCAGGTCGACTGGAGGAGAGACCCAGTACTTC
-,-,TRBV20-1,TRBJ1-2,CSAQGWYGYTF,TGCAGTGCCCAAGGATGGTATGGCTACACCTTC
-,TRBD1,TRBV10-3,TRBJ2-1,CAISESRDSPIDEQFF,TGTGCCATCAGTGAGTCCCGGGACAGCCCGATCGATGAGCAGTTCTTC
-,-,TRBV18,TRBJ2-1,CASSPMGGGDDNEQFF,TGTGCCAGCTCACCAATGGGAGGGGGCGACGACAATGAGCAGTTCTTC
-,-,TRBV13,TRBJ2-2,CASSLSGGSGELFF,TGTGCCAGCAGCTTATCAGGCGGTTCCGGGGAGCTGTTTTTT
-,-,TRBV6-5,TRBJ2-2,CASSPQGSPSGELFF,TGTGCCAGCAGTCCTCAGGGGTCGCCGTCCGGGGAGCTGTTTTTT